The clone carrying this TCR beta chain was detected only a few times. Its target is not known. This record comes from a study of radiotherapy plus CTLA-4 blockade in lung cancer. Broader study findings: Blood TCR clones of tumor origin expanded after radiotherapy plus ipilimumab. Early blood T cell clone dynamics, with interferon-beta, were reported to best predict response.

Germline V gives CDR1 LGHNT, CDR2 FRNRAP. There are 14 residues in the CDR3. V shed 3 bases and J 13 bases; nucleotides not matched to a gene: 6. The method was immunoSEQ multiplex PCR; TCRdb's version includes in-frame clones alone and lacks a portion of them. The sample yields roughly 60,000 clones, roughly 76% seen once. The study treated chemo-refractory metastatic non-small-cell lung cancer patients with focal radiation plus ipilimumab CTLA-4 blockade. The chain recombines TRBV12-5 with TRBJ1-6; TRBD1 aligns across 10 bases. The TCR comes from a human donor with non-small cell lung cancer who had a complete response to radiotherapy plus ipilimumab. This sample comprised peripheral blood, obtained from a patient treated with radiotherapy plus ipilimumab. The CDR3 loop reads CASGFGQGVSPLHF. DNA for the CDR3: TGTGCTAGTGGTTTTGGACAGGGGGTTAGTCCCCTCCACTTT.